This is a list of T cell receptor beta chains from one sample in a study of cytomegalovirus exposure and HLA in healthy donors. Using immunoSEQ multiplex PCR, the repertoire was profiled, and TCRdb retains in-frame clones only, with some absent. The top ten clones hold over 9% of a sample with 80,000 to 100,000 clones, approximately 80% of them seen once. Sequencing was carried out using PBMCs. The source is a human donor in good health. CDR3s include the opening cysteine and the closing phenylalanine or tryptophan. The D gene is left open where the match is weak.

TRBV5-1	TRBD1	TRBJ2-2	TGCGCCAGCAGCTATAGACGAACCGGGACAGGGACGGGCTCCGGGGAGCTGTTTTTT	CASSYRRTGTGTGSGELFF
TRBV18	-	TRBJ2-7	TGTGCCAGCTCACCACCGACAGGCTACGAGCAGTACTTC	CASSPPTGYEQYF
TRBV7-2	TRBD1	TRBJ2-7	TGTGCCAGCAGCCACCGGGACAGCCCCTACGAGCAGTACTTC	CASSHRDSPYEQYF
TRBV30	TRBD2	TRBJ2-7	TGTGCCTGGGATAGCGGGGGGGCCTGGGAGCAGTACTTC	CAWDSGGAWEQYF
TRBV12-5	-	TRBJ1-2	TGTGCTAGTGGTCTCAACAGGGCTCATGGCTACACCTTC	CASGLNRAHGYTF
TRBV25-1	-	TRBJ1-2	TGTGCCAGCAGTGAAGGCATTGGCGGCTATGGCTACACCTTC	CASSEGIGGYGYTF
TRBV6-4	TRBD1	TRBJ2-5	TGTGCCAGCAGGACAGGGTCGGAGACCCAGTACTTC	CASRTGSETQYF
TRBV4-2	-	TRBJ2-7	TGTGCCAGCAGCCAAGATTCAGGACAACCAACCTACGAGCAGTACTTC	CASSQDSGQPTYEQYF
TRBV19	TRBD1	TRBJ2-2	TGTGCCAGTAGATCTCCGGGACAGGGTCGCACCGGGGAGCTGTTTTTT	CASRSPGQGRTGELFF
TRBV15	TRBD1	TRBJ1-2	TGTGCCACCAGCTCAACAGGGGCTAACTATGGCTACACCTTC	CATSSTGANYGYTF